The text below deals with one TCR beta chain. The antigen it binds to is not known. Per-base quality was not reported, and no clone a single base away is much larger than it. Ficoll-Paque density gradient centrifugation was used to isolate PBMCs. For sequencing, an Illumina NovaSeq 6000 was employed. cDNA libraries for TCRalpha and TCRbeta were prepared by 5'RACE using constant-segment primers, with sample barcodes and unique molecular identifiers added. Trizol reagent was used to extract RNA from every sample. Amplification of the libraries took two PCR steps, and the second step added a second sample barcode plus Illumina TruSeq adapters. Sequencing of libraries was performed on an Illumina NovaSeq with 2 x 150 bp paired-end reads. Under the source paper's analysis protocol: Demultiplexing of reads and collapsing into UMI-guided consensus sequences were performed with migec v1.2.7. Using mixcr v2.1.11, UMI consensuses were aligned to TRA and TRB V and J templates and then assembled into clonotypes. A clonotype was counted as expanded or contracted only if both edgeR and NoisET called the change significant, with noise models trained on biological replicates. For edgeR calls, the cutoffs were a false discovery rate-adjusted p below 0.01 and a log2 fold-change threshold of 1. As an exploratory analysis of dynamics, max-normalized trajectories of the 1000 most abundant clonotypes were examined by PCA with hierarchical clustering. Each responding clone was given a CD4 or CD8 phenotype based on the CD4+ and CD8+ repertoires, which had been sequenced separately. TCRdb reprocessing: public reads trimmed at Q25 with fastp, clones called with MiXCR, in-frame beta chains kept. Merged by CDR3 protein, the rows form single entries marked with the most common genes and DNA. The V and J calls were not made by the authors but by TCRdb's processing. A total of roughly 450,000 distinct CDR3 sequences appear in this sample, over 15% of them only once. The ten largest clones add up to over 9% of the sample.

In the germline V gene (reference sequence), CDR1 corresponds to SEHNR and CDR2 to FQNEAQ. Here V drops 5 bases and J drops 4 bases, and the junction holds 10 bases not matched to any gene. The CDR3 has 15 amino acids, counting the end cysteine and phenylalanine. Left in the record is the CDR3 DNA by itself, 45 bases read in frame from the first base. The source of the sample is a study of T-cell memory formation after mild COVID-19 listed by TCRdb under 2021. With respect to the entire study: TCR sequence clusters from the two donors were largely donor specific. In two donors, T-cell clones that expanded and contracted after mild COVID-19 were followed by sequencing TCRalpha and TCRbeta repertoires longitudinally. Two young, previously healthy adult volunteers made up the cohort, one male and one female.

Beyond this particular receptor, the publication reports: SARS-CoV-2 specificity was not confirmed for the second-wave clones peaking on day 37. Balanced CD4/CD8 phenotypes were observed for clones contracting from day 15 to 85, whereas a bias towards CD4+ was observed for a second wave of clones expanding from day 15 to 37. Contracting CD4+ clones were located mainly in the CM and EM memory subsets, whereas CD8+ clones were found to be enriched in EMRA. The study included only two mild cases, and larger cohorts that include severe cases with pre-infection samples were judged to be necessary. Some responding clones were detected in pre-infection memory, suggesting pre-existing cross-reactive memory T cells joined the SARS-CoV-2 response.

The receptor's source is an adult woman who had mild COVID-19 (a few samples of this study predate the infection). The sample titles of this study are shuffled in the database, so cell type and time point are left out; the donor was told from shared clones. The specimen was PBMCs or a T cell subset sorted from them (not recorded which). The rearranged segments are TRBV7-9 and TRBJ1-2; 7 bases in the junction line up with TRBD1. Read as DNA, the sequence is TGTGCCAGCAGCCAGAGAGGCAGGGGGGCCTATGGCTACACCTTC. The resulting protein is CASSQRGRGAYGYTF.